This T cell receptor beta chain was documented in a study of PD-1 blockade in classical Hodgkin lymphoma. Findings and limits, study-wide: Patients with an early start, nivolumab under 1 year after ASCT, were excluded. Why repertoires differed is undefined; disease activity or prior therapy possibly contributed. Complete responders showed a baseline diversity that resembled the diversity of newly diagnosed patients.

Profiled with immunoSEQ multiplex PCR; TCRdb holds only in-frame clones, not every one. The sample contains 15,000 or so clones, approximately 68% of which appear only once. The CDR3 has 16 residues. CDR1 and CDR2 from the germline V gene are SEHNR and FQNEAQ (reference sequence). The trim removed 4 bases at V and 2 bases at J, leaving 6 bases unmatched. Each patient experienced a relapse that followed autologous stem cell transplantation, and brentuximab vedotin exposure varied. For this clone: What it binds is unknown.

The sample consisted of peripheral blood mononuclear cells (PBMCs), taken before the second cycle of nivolumab. This sequence joins TRBV7-9 and TRBJ2-5; 11 positions agree with TRBD1. The receptor was isolated from a human donor with classical Hodgkin lymphoma. The CDR3: CASSSGTGGRQETQYF. As DNA, the CDR3 is TGTGCCAGCAGCTCAGGGACAGGGGGGCGGCAAGAGACCCAGTACTTC.